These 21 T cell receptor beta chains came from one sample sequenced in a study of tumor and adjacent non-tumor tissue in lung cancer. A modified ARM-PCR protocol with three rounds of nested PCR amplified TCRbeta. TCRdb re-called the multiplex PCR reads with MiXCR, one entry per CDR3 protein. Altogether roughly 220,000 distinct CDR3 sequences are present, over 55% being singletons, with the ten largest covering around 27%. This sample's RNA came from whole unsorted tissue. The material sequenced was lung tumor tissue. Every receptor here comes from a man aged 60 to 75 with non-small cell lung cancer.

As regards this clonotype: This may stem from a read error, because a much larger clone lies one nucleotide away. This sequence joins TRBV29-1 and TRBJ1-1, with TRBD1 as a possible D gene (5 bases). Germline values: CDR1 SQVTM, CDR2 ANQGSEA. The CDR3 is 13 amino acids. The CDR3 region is CSAIEAGNTEVFF. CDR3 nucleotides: TGCAGCGCCATCGAAGCAGGGAACACTGAAGTTTTCTTT.

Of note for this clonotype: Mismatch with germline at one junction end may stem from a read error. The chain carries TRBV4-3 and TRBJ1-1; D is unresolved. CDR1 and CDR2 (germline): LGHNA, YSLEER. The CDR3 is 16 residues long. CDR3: CVSSQDHSQSNIEAFF. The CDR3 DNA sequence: TGCGTCAGCAGCCAAGATCATAGTCAGTCCAACATTGAGGCTTTCTTT.

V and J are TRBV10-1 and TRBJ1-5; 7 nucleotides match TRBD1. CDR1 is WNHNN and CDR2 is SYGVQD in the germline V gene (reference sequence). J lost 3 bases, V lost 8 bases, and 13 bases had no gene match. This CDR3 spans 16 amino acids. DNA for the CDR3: TGCGCCAGCCCACGCAGGGGGAAAGGGGACAATCAGCCCCAGCATTTT. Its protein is CASPRRGKGDNQPQHF.

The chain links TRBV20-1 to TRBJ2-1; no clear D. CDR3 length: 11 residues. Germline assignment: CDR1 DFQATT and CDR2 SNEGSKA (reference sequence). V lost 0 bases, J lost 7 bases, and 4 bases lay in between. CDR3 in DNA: TGCAGTGCTAGAGATCAGAATGAGCAGTTCTTC. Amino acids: CSARDQNEQFF.

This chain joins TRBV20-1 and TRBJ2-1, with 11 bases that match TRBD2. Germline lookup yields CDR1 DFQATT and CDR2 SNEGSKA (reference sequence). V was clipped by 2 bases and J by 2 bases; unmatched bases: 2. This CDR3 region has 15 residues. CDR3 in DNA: TGCAGTGCTAGATTTAGCGGGGGGGCCTACAATGAGCAGTTCTTC. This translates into CSARFSGGAYNEQFF.

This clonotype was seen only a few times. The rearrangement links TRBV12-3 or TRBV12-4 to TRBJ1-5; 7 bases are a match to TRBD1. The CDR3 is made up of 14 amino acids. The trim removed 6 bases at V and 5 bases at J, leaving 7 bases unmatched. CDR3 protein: CASRRTGEYQPQHF. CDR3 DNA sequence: TGTGCCAGCAGAAGAACAGGGGAATATCAGCCCCAGCATTTT.

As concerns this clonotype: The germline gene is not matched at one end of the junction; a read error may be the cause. The CDR3 loop reads CSARETSGVTNERFF. The CDR3 region has the DNA TGCAGTGCTCGAGAAACTAGCGGTGTAACCAATGAGCGGTTCTTC. V and J are TRBV20-1 and TRBJ2-1; 8 bases agree with TRBD2. This CDR3 comprises 15 residues. CDR1 DFQATT and CDR2 SNEGSKA come from the germline V gene (reference sequence).

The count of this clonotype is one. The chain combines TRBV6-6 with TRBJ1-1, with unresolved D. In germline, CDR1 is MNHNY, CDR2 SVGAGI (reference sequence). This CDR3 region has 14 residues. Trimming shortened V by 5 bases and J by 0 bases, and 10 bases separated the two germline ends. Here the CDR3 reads CASSREVVNTEAFF. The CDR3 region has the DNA TGTGCCAGCAGTCGAGAGGTTGTGAACACTGAAGCTTTCTTT.

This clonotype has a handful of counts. Here the CDR3 DNA reads TGTGCCAGCAGCCGATCCGGGAGATCGGGCGCCAACGTCCTGACTTTC. Translation gives CASSRSGRSGANVLTF. The chain combines TRBV12-3 or TRBV12-4 with TRBJ2-6; TRBD2 might be the D (6 bases). The V gene lost 6 bases and the J gene lost 7 bases, with 19 bases spanning the gap. This CDR3 is 16 amino acids long.

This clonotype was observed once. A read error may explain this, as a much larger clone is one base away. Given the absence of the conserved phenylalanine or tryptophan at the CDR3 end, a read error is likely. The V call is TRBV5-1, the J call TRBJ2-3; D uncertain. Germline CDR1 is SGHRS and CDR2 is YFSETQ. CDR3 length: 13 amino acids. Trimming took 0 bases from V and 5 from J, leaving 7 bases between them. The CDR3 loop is CASSLGYRDTQYY. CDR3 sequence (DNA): TGCGCCAGCAGCTTGGGTTACAGAGATACGCAGTATTAT.

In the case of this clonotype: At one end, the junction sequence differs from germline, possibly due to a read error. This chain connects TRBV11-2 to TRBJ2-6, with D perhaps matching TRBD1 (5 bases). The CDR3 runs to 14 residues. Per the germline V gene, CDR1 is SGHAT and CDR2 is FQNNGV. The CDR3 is CVSSPISGAIVLTF. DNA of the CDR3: TGTGTAAGCAGTCCCATCTCTGGGGCCATCGTCCTGACTTTC.

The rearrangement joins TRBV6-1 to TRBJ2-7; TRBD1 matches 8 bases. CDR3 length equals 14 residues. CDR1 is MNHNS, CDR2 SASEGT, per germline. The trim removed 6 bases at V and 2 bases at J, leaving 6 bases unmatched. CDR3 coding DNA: TGTGCCAGCAGCGAACCCAGGGGGCCCTACGAGCAGTACTTC. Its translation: CASSEPRGPYEQYF.

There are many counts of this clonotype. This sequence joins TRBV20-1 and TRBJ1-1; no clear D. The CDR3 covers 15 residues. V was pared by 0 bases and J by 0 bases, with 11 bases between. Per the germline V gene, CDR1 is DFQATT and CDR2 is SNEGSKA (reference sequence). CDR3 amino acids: CSARDRWGMNTEAFF. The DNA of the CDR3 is TGCAGTGCTAGAGATCGTTGGGGAATGAACACTGAAGCTTTCTTT.

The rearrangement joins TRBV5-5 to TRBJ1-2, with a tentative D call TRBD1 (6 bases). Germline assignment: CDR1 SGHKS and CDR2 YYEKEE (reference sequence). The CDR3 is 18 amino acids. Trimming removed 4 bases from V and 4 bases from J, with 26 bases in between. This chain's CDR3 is CASSPTYTDRIGGYGYTF. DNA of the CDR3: TGTGCCAGCAGCCCCACTTACACCGACAGGATAGGAGGCTATGGCTACACCTTC.

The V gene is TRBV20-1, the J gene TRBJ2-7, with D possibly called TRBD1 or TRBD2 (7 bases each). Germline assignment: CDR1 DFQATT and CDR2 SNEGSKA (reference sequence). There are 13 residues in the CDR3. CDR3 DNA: TGCATTGCCCCCAGGGGGGGCCTAGACGAGCAGTACTTC. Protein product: CIAPRGGLDEQYF.

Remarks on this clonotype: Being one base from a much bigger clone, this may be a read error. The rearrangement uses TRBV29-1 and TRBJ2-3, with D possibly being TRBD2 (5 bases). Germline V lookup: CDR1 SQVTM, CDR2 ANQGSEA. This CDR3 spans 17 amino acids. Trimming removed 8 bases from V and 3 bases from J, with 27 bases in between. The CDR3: CSIVRNRGGPRTDTQYF. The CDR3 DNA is TGCAGCATTGTGAGGAACCGAGGCGGGCCAAGGACAGATACGCAGTATTTT.

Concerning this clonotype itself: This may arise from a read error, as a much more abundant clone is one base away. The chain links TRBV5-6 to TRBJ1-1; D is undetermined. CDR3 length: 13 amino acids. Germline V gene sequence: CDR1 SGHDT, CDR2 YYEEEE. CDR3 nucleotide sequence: TGTGCCAACAGCTTAGGCGCGAACACTGAAGCTTTCTTT. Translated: CANSLGANTEAFF.

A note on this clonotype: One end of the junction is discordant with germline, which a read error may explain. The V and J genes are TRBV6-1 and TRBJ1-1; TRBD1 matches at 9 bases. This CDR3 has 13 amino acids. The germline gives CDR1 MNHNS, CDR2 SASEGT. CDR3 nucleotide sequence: TGTGCCAGCGGGACAGGGTTGAACACTGAAGTTTTCTTT. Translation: CASGTGLNTEVFF.

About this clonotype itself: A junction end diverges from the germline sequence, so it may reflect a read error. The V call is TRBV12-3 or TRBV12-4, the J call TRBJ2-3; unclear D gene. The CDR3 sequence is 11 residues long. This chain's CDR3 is CASSPGDTHYF. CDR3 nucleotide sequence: TGTGCCAGCAGCCCTGGAGATACGCACTATTTT.

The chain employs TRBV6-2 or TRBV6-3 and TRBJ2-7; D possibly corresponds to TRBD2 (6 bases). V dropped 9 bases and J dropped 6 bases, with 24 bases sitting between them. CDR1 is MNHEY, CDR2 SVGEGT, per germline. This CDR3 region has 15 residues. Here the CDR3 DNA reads TGTGCCAGGAGACGACTAGTGGGAGGTATTGGCGAGCAGTACTTC. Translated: CARRRLVGGIGEQYF.

Here the CDR3 reads CDSTDRGETQYF. CDR3 bases: TGTGATAGCACGGACAGGGGAGAGACCCAGTACTTC. V and J are TRBV11-1 and TRBJ2-5, with 9 bases that match TRBD1. Germline V gives CDR1 SGHAT, CDR2 FQDESV (reference sequence). The CDR3 loop spans 12 amino acids.